One and the same sample provided the 3 T cell receptor beta chains below, sequenced in a study of STAT5B mutations in CD4+ large granular lymphocyte leukemia. Generated by immunoSEQ multiplex PCR, the TCRdb table keeps only in-frame clones and is missing some. The table has around 37,000 clones, about 80% seen once. Sequenced input: CD4+ T cells from blood buffy coats. The source of these receptors is a human donor in good health.

The V call is TRBV5-4, the J call TRBJ2-5, with 7 bases identical to TRBD2. The CDR3 sequence is 14 residues long. Unmatched junction bases numbered 4, after V lost 0 bases and J lost 5 bases. Germline-derived CDR1 and CDR2 are SGHNT and YYREEE (reference sequence). The CDR3 sequence is CASSLVPGGETQYF. The CDR3 DNA sequence: TGTGCCAGCAGCTTGGTCCCCGGGGGGGAGACCCAGTACTTC. The full variable domain, in which reference TRBV5-4 and TRBJ2-5 provide the parts outside the CDR3, is ETGVTQSPTHLIKTRGQQVTLRCSSQSGHNTVSWYQQALGQGPQFIFQYYREEENGRGNFPPRFSGLQFPNYSSELNVNALELDDSALYLCASSLVPGGETQYFGPGTRLLVL.

The chain is built from TRBV18 and TRBJ1-1; D not certain. Trimming removed 6 bases at V and 3 bases at J, with 14 bases between. The CDR3 runs to 14 residues. Germline CDR1 reads KGHSH; CDR2 reads LQKENI. CDR3 loop: CASSRTAGDTEAFF. The CDR3 region has the DNA TGTGCCAGCTCGCGGACTGCTGGGGACACTGAAGCTTTCTTT.

The gene calls are TRBV6-5 and TRBJ2-2; TRBD1 might be the D (6 bases). Germline V gives CDR1 MNHEY, CDR2 SVGAGI. The CDR3 length is 14 residues. Trimming removed 2 bases at V and 7 bases at J, with 11 bases between. The DNA for the CDR3 is TGTGCCAGCAGTTACCAACAGGGTTTCGGGGAGCTGTTTTTT. It specifies CASSYQQGFGELFF.